The clone carrying this T cell receptor beta chain appeared many times. Its cognate antigen is unknown. By 5'RACE with 10-nucleotide random UMIs, the cDNA was made. In TCRdb, the 5' RACE reads were re-called with MiXCR into one record per CDR3 protein. The data hold about 84,000 distinct CDR3 sequences, with around 10% observed a single time. This sample is part of a study of neurological immune-mediated disorders. The CDR3 loop spans 16 amino acids. The germline gives CDR1 SGHAT, CDR2 FQNNGV. Trimming removed 1 base from V and 7 bases from J, with 17 bases in between. Where libraries were unsorted, they were derived from 2 million PBMCs stored at -80 degrees C. Study results and limitations: HTLV-1-associated myelopathy ranked highest for TCR clonal expansion and multiple sclerosis lowest, beneath healthy controls. The study found no CDR3 amino acid sequences shared by expanded clones across subjects, suggesting private repertoires in all groups.

Sequenced: PBMCs. The chain joins TRBV11-2 to TRBJ2-1; D unresolved. The clonotype originates from a man between 35 and 55 years old in good health. In DNA form, the CDR3 reads TGTGCCAGCAGCTTAGTAGCCCTGAGGATTTTTAATGAGCAGTTCTTC. Amino acid sequence: CASSLVALRIFNEQFF.